Included here is one TCR beta chain sequence, with context. This record comes from a study of PD-L1 blockade in urothelial cancer. The overall study: Atezolizumab at 1,200 mg intravenously every 3 weeks was started by patients in 2014.

Germline V gene lookup returns CDR1 MDHEN and CDR2 SYDVKM. V lost 5 bases, J lost 6 bases, and 16 bases lay in between. There are 15 residues in the CDR3. TCRdb keeps only in-frame clones here, not all; method: immunoSEQ multiplex PCR. The sample carries 50,000 to 75,000 clones, approximately 78% recorded once. Time point noted: pretreatment peripheral blood. The chain is built from TRBV28 and TRBJ2-2; the D gene is possibly TRBD2 (6 bases). The sequencing here drew on PBMCs, taken around atezolizumab (anti-PD-L1) treatment. This TCR was sampled from a man between 70 and 80 years old with urothelial cancer. CDR3 nucleotides: TGTGCCAGCAGTGATGATCTGGGACTCGCCGGGGAGCTGTTTTTT. Translating it yields CASSDDLGLAGELFF.